This T cell receptor beta chain was found in a study of T cells in Graves' hyperthyroidism and ophthalmopathy. Study-wide results and caveats: Most clonotypes that expanded in the thyroid above 0.001 also showed up in blood.

Germline lookup yields CDR1 LNHDA and CDR2 SQIVND (reference sequence). Losses at the gene ends were 7 bases for V and 2 bases for J; bases not matched to a gene: 8. This CDR3 has 15 residues. The patients, who ranged from 18 to 65 in age, presented with newly diagnosed hyperthyroidism lasting under 2 months. Lactation, pregnancy, other autoimmune disease or uncontrolled infection excluded patients. Predating any ophthalmopathy symptoms, the blood sample was taken at first hyperthyroidism diagnosis. A remark on this clonotype: What it recognizes is unknown.

The investigators amplified TCR beta CDR3 regions from RNA transcripts. When the TCR CDR3 underwent first-round RT-PCR, the HTBI primer set was used. In TCRdb, the multiplex PCR reads were re-called with MiXCR into one record per CDR3 protein. This sample has 650,000 to 850,000 distinct CDR3 sequences; roughly a sixth occur once, and the top ten carry 16%. The chain employs TRBV19 and TRBJ2-1; 7 bases map to TRBD2. The TCR sequence derives from a woman aged 50 to 65 with Graves' hyperthyroidism that later progressed to Graves' ophthalmopathy. What was sequenced was blood. The CDR3 DNA is TGTGCCAGTAACTCGCTAGCGGACGCCTACAATGAGCAGTTCTTC. This codes for CASNSLADAYNEQFF.